A selection of T cell receptor beta chains follows, all from one sample in a study of T cells after yellow fever vaccination. Via MiXCR, TCRdb re-called the 5' RACE reads, giving one row per CDR3 protein. The sample has fewer than 350,000 distinct CDR3 sequences; around 4.3% are singletons. The source material was PBMCs, sampled 15 days after the yellow fever booster vaccination. The receptor set was obtained from a man aged 18 to 29 who received the YFV17D yellow fever vaccine. Each CDR3 is given with its conserved first and last residue. The D gene is left open where the match is weak. Size is stated for part of the rows, as once, few or many counts, or as a class when the clone is expanded.

j_call | d_call | clone_size | v_call | cdr3_nt | cdr3_aa
TRBJ2-2 | . | . | TRBV6-2/TRBV6-3 | TGTGCCAGCAGTGACAACATTCATGGGGAGCTGTTTTTT | CASSDNIHGELFF
TRBJ2-2 | . | many | TRBV2 | TGTGCCAGCCTTAGACTAAACACCGGGGAGCTGTTTTTT | CASLRLNTGELFF
TRBJ2-1 | . | few | TRBV7-7 | TGTGCCAGCAGCTTAGGCTGGGGGCCCCAGTTCTTC | CASSLGWGPQFF
TRBJ2-1 | . | many | TRBV29-1 | TGCAGCGTTGCCCCAAATGGCAATGAGCAGTTCTTC | CSVAPNGNEQFF
TRBJ2-5 | . | many | TRBV9 | TGTGCCAGCACCGTGTTAGGACAACCACAAGAGACCCAGTACTTC | CASTVLGQPQETQYF
TRBJ1-5 | . | . | TRBV18 | TGTGCCAGCTCACCGACGACGGGGGGCAGCAATCAGCCCCAGCATTTT | CASSPTTGGSNQPQHF
TRBJ1-5 | . | few | TRBV27 | TGTGCCAGCAGTTTGTCAGGGTCGAGCAATCAGCCCCAGCATTTT | CASSLSGSSNQPQHF
TRBJ1-4 | . | few | TRBV12-3/TRBV12-4 | TGTGCCAGCAGTCACTCCTTCCTTGGTGCAACTAATGAAAAACTGTTTTTT | CASSHSFLGATNEKLFF
TRBJ2-3 | TRBD2 | many | TRBV6-1 | TGTGCCAGCCGGACTAGCGGGGGACCAAGCACAGATACGCAGTATTTT | CASRTSGGPSTDTQYF
TRBJ2-1 | . | many | TRBV6-2/TRBV6-3 | TGTGCCAGCCGTGGGCACCTCAGCTCCTACAATGAGCAGTTCTTC | CASRGHLSSYNEQFF
TRBJ1-6 | . | few | TRBV27 | TGTGCCAGCTATGGACAGAATTCACCCCTCCACTTT | CASYGQNSPLHF
TRBJ2-2 | TRBD1 | many | TRBV20-1 | TGCAGTGCTGGGGGCAGGGGGACCGGGGAGCTGTTTTTT | CSAGGRGTGELFF
TRBJ1-1 | . | few | TRBV27 | TGTGCCAGCAGATTCAGGGGAGGCACTGAAGCTTTCTTT | CASRFRGGTEAFF
TRBJ2-7 | TRBD1 | many | TRBV7-6 | TGTGCCAGCAGCTTCCGCCCCCTCGGACAGGGGGCAACCTACGAGCAGTACTTC | CASSFRPLGQGATYEQYF
TRBJ1-1 | . | many | TRBV10-3 | TGTGCCATCAGTGACCGGGGGGGCGCGGTAACTGAAGCTTTCTTT | CAISDRGGAVTEAFF
TRBJ2-3 | TRBD2 | many | TRBV7-2 | TGTGCCAGCAGCTGGGCCGGGACTAGCGGGGGGGCAGATACGCAGTATTTT | CASSWAGTSGGADTQYF
TRBJ1-4 | . | . | TRBV4-3 | TGCGCCAGCAGCCAGGAGGACAAAAGGGAACTGTTTTTT | CASSQEDKRELFF
TRBJ1-4 | TRBD1 | few | TRBV5-5 | TGTGCCAGCAGCCCGAGTGGGACAGGAAATATAAAACTGTTTTTT | CASSPSGTGNIKLFF
TRBJ2-2 | TRBD2 | many | TRBV2 | TGTGCCAGCAGGGGACTAGCGGACACCGGGGAGCTGTTTTTT | CASRGLADTGELFF
TRBJ1-2 | TRBD1 | . | TRBV12-3/TRBV12-4 | TGTGCCAGTTGGAGACAGGGAGAATATGGCTACACCTTC | CASWRQGEYGYTF
TRBJ2-5 | TRBD1 | . | TRBV7-9 | TGTGCCAGCAGCCCGGGACAGTTAGGGGAGACCCAGTACTTC | CASSPGQLGETQYF
TRBJ2-7 | . | many | TRBV20-1 | TGCAGTGCTAGATCTGCTTACGAGCAGTACTTC | CSARSAYEQYF
TRBJ2-2 | . | many | TRBV20-1 | TGCAGTGCTAGAGATCTGCATTTCTCCGGGGAGCTGTTTTTT | CSARDLHFSGELFF
TRBJ1-2 | . | few | TRBV6-2/TRBV6-3 | TGTGCCAGCAGTCCGGGACGGCTTAACTATGGCTACACCTTC | CASSPGRLNYGYTF
TRBJ1-5 | . | . | TRBV11-3 | TGTGCCAGCAGCTTAGAGGACCGATATAGCAATCAGCCCCAGCATTTT | CASSLEDRYSNQPQHF